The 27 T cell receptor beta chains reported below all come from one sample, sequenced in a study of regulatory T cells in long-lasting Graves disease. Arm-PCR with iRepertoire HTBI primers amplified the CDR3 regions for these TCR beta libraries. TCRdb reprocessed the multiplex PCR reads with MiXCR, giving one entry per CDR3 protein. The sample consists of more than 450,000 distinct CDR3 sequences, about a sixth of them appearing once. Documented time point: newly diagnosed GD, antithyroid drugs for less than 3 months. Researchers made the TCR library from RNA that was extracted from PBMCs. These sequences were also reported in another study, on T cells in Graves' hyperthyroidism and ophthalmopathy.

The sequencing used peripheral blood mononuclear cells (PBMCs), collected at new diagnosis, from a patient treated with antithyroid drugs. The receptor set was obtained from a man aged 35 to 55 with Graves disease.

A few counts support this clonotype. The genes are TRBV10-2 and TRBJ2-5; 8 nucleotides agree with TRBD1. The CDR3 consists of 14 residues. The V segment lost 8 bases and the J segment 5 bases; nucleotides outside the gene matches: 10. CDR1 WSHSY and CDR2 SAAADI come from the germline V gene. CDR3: CASRQGSMVETQYF. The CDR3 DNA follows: TGCGCCAGCCGACAGGGGTCCATGGTGGAGACCCAGTACTTC.

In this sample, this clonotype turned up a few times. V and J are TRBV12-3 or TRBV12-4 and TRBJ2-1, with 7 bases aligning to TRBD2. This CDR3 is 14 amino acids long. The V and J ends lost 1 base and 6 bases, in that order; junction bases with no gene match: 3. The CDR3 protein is CASSLGGSANEQFF. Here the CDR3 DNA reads TGTGCCAGCAGTTTAGGCGGGAGTGCCAATGAGCAGTTCTTC.

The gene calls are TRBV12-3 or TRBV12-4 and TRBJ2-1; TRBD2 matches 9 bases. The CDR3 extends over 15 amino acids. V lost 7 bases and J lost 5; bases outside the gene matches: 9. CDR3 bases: TGTGCCAGCAACAAATTAGCGGGAGACCACAATGAGCAGTTCTTC. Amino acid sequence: CASNKLAGDHNEQFF.

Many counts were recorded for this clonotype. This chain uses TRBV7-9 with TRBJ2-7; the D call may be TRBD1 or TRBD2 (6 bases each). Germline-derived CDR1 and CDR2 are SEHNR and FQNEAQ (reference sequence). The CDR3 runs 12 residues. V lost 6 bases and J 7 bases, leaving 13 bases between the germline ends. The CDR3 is CASSPGAGEQYF. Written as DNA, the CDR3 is TGTGCCAGCAGTCCGGGGGCGGGAGAGCAGTACTTC.

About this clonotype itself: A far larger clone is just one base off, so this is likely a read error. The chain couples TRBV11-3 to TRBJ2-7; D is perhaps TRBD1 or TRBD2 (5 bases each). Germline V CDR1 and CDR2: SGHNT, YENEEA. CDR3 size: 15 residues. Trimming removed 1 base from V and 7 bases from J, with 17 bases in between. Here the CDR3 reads CASSLGGSGAIEQYF. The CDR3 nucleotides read TGTGCCAGCAGCTTAGGCGGGTCCGGGGCAATTGAGCAGTACTTC.

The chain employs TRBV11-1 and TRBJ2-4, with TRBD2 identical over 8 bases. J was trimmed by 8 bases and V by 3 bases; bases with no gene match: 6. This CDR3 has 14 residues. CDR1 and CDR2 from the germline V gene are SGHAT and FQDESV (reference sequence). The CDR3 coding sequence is TGTGCCAGCAGCTTTAGCGGGGAAAGGGACATTCAGTACTTC. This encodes CASSFSGERDIQYF.

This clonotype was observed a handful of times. As DNA, the CDR3 is TGCGCCAGCAGTGAACATGACAGGGAAGATACGCAGTATTTT. It is translated as CASSEHDREDTQYF. The chain recombines TRBV10-1 with TRBJ2-3; 7 positions agree with TRBD1. The V gene's germline CDR1 is WNHNN and CDR2 SYGVQD (reference sequence). V shed 3 bases and J 5 bases; nucleotides not matched to a gene: 5. CDR3 length equals 14 residues.

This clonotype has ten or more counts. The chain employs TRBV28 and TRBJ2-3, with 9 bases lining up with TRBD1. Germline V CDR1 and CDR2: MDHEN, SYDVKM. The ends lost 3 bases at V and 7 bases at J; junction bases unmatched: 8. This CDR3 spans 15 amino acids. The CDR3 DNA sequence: TGTGCCAGCAGTTTCTCGGGACAGGGCGCAAATACGCAGTATTTT. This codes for CASSFSGQGANTQYF.

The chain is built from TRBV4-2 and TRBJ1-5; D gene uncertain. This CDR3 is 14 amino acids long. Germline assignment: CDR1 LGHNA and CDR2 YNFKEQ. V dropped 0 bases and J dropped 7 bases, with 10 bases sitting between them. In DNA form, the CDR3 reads TGTGCCAGCAGCCAAGAAAGGATAGAACAGCCCCAGCATTTT. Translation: CASSQERIEQPQHF.

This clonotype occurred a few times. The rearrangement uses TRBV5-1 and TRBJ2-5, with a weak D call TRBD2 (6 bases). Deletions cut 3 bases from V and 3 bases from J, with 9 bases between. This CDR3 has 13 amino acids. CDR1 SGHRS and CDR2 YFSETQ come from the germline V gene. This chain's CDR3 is CASSWGLEETQYF. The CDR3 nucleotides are TGCGCCAGCAGCTGGGGACTTGAAGAGACCCAGTACTTC.

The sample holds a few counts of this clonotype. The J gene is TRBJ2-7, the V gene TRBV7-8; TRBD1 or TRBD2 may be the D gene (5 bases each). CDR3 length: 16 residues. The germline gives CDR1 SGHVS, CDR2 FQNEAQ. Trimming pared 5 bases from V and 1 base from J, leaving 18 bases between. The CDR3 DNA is TGTGCCAGCAGCCCCTACCGGGACCGACTGTCCTACGAGCAGTACTTC. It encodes CASSPYRDRLSYEQYF.

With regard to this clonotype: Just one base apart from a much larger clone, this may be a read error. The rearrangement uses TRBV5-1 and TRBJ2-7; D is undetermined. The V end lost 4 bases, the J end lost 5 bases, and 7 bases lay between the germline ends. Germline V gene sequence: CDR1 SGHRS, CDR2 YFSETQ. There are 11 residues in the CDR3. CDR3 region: CASSKTNEQYF. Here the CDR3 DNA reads TGCGCCAGCAGCAAGACGAACGAGCAGTACTTC.

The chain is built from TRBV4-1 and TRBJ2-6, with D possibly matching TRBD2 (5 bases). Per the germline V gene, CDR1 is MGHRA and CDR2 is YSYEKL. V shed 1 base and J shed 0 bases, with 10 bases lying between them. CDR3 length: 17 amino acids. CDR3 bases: TGCGCCAGCAGCCAAGTTGGGCGGGCCTCTGGGGCCAACGTCCTGACTTTC. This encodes CASSQVGRASGANVLTF.

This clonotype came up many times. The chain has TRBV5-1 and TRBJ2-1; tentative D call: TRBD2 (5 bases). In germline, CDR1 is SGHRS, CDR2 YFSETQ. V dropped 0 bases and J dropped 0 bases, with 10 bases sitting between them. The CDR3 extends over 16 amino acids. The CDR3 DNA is TGCGCCAGCAGCTTGGCCGGCAGCGGCTCCTACAATGAGCAGTTCTTC. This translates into CASSLAGSGSYNEQFF.

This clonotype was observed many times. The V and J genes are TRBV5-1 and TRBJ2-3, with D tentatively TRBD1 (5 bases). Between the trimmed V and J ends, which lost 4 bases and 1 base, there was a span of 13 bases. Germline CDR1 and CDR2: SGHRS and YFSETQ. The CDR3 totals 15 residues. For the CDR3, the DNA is TGCGCCAGCAGCGAGACAGCTCCGGGCACAGATACGCAGTATTTT. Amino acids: CASSETAPGTDTQYF.

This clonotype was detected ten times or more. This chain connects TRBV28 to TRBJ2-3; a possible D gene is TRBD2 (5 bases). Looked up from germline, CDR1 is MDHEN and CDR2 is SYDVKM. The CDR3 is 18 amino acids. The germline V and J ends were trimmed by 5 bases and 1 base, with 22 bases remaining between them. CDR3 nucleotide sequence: TGTGCCAGCAGTCCCCTAAGATTTGCCGCGGGCGGCACAGATACGCAGTATTTT. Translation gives CASSPLRFAAGGTDTQYF. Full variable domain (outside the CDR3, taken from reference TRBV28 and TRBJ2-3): DVKVTQSSRYLVKRTGEKVFLECVQDMDHENMFWYRQDPGLGLRLIYFSYDVKMKEKGDIPEGYSVSREKKERFSLILESASTNQTSMYLCASSPLRFAAGGTDTQYFGPGTRLTVL.

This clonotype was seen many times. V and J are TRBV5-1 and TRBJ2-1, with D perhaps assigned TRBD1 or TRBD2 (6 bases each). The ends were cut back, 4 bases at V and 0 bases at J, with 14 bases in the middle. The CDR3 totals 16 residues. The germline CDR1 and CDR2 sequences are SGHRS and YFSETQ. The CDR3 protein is CASSAGGGSSYNEQFF. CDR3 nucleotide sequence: TGCGCCAGCAGCGCCGGGGGCGGTAGCTCCTACAATGAGCAGTTCTTC.

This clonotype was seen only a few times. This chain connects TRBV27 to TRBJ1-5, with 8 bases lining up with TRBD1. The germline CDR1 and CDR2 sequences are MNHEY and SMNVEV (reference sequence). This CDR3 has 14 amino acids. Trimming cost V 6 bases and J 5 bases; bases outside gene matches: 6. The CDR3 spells CASSLRGLHQPQHF. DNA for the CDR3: TGTGCCAGCAGCCTCAGGGGGCTCCATCAGCCCCAGCATTTT.

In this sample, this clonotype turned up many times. CDR3 in DNA: TGCGCCAGCAGCCCCCGACTAGCGGGAGGATCCTACGAGCAGTACTTC. Its protein product is CASSPRLAGGSYEQYF. This chain joins TRBV5-1 and TRBJ2-7, with 13 bases fitting TRBD2. Germline CDR1 reads SGHRS; CDR2 reads YFSETQ. The CDR3 runs to 16 residues. The V segment lost 4 bases and the J segment 1 base; nucleotides outside the gene matches: 5.

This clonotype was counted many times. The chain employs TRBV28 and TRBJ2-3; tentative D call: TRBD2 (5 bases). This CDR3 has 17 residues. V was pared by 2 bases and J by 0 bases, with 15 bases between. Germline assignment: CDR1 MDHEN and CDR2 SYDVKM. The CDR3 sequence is CASSLREERTSTDTQYF. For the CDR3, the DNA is TGTGCCAGCAGTTTAAGAGAGGAGCGGACTAGCACAGATACGCAGTATTTT. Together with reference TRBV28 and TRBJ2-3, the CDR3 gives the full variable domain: DVKVTQSSRYLVKRTGEKVFLECVQDMDHENMFWYRQDPGLGLRLIYFSYDVKMKEKGDIPEGYSVSREKKERFSLILESASTNQTSMYLCASSLREERTSTDTQYFGPGTRLTVL.

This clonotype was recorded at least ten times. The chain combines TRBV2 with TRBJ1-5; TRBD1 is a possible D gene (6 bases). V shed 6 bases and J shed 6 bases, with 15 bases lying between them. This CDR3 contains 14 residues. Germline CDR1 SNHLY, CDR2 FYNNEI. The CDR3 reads CASSPGGGSQPQHF. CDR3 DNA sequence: TGTGCCAGCAGCCCCGGGGGGGGCAGTCAGCCCCAGCATTTT.

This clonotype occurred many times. Here the CDR3 DNA reads TGCGCCAGCAGCTTGGCGGCGGGAAGCTCCTACGAGCAGTACTTC. Encoded protein: CASSLAAGSSYEQYF. The chain employs TRBV5-1 and TRBJ2-7; D might be TRBD2 (6 bases). This CDR3 has 15 amino acids. Trimming cost V 0 bases and J 0 bases, with 10 bases left between them. Germline CDR1 is SGHRS and CDR2 is YFSETQ.

In DNA, the CDR3 is TGTGCCAGCAGCTTAGCGGGAAGATTGAATAGCAATCAGCCCCAGCATTTT. Translation gives CASSLAGRLNSNQPQHF. The rearrangement joins TRBV7-2 to TRBJ1-5; D gene unclear. This CDR3 contains 17 residues. V lost 0 bases and J 0 bases, leaving 12 bases between the germline ends. Per the germline V gene, CDR1 is SGHTA and CDR2 is FQGNSA.

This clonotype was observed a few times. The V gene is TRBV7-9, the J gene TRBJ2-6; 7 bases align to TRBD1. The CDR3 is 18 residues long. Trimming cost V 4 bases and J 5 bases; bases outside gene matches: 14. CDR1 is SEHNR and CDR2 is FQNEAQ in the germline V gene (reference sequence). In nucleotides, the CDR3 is TGTGCCAGCAGCTATATAGGACAGGACTTAAGACGGGCCAACGTCCTGACTTTC. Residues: CASSYIGQDLRRANVLTF.

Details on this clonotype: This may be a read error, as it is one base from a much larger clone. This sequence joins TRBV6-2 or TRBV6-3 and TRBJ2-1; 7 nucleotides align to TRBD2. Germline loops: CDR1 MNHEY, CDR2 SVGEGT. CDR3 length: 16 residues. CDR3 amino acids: CAISSRRAGAYNEQFF. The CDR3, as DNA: TGTGCCATCAGTTCCCGTCGGGCGGGAGCCTACAATGAGCAGTTCTTC.

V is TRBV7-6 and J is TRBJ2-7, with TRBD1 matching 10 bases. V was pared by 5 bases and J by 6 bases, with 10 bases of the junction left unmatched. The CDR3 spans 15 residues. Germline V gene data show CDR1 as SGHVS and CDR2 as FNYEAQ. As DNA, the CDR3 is TGTGCCAGCAGCCCCGCCGGGACAGGGGTAAGCGAGCAGTACTTC. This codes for CASSPAGTGVSEQYF.

CDR3 region: CASSGGDRGHNEQFF. As DNA, the CDR3 is TGTGCCAGCAGCGGAGGGGACAGGGGGCACAATGAGCAGTTCTTC. V usage is TRBV7-9 and J usage is TRBJ2-1; 12 bases are a match to TRBD1. Trimming took 5 bases from V and 5 from J; bases not matched to a gene: 4. The CDR3 is 15 amino acids. The germline V gene encodes CDR1 SEHNR and CDR2 FQNEAQ (reference sequence). Full variable domain (outside the CDR3, taken from reference TRBV7-9 and TRBJ2-1): DTGVSQNPRHKITKRGQNVTFRCDPISEHNRLYWYRQTLGQGPEFLTYFQNEAQLEKSRLLSDRFSAERPKGSFSTLEIQRTEQGDSAMYLCASSGGDRGHNEQFFGPGTRLTVL.